The clone carrying this T cell receptor beta chain was seen more than once but under ten times. Its antigen is currently unknown. This entry is derived from a study of response to subunit inactivated influenza vaccine. Study-wide results and limits: New T cells are recruited in small numbers by each seasonal influenza vaccination, according to the authors' suggestion.

CDR1 and CDR2 from the germline V gene are SGHRS and YFSETQ. The CDR3 is 15 amino acids. V lost 1 base and J 0 bases, leaving 7 bases between the germline ends. Via MiXCR, TCRdb re-called the RT-PCR reads, giving one row per CDR3 protein. The data contain around 470,000 distinct CDR3 sequences, approximately 7.8% of them singletons. V usage is TRBV5-1 and J usage is TRBJ2-2; D remains ambiguous. This sequence was found in a man between 50 and 69 years old who received an inactivated influenza vaccine. Sequencing was performed on PBMCs from blood, taken roughly 24 months after vaccination. In DNA, the CDR3 is TGCGCCAGCAGCTTGAACCAGACGAACACCGGGGAGCTGTTTTTT. Its protein is CASSLNQTNTGELFF.